Shown below are 26 T cell receptor beta chains from a single sample sequenced in a study of tumor-infiltrating lymphocytes in primary liver carcinoma. RNA isolated from unsorted whole blood supplied the blood RNA, with germline DNA also extracted. Using a constant-region primer together with ProtoScript II reverse transcriptase, TCR beta cDNA was made from 500 ng of total RNA. Construction of TCR beta libraries relied on three successive nested multiplex PCR rounds employing slightly modified ARM-PCR. Running roughly 10 cycles apiece, the first two PCR rounds relied on TRBV1-TRBV30 forward primers together with a C-beta reverse primer. One entry per CDR3 protein, called by TCRdb with MiXCR from the multiplex PCR reads. The sample has 310,000 or so distinct CDR3 sequences; about 50% are singletons. The specimen sequenced was peripheral blood. All receptors derive from a woman under 40 with primary liver carcinoma and hepatitis B virus infection.

This clonotype came up a few times. The chain joins TRBV5-4 to TRBJ2-7; TRBD1 agrees at 9 bases. This CDR3 comprises 15 residues. V was clipped by 3 bases and J by 0 bases; unmatched bases: 4. Germline V gives CDR1 SGHNT, CDR2 YYREEE (reference sequence). CDR3 DNA: TGTGCCAGCAGCTCCCGGGACAGGGCCTCCTACGAGCAGTACTTC. Its translation: CASSSRDRASYEQYF.

Points on this clonotype: At one end the junction does not follow the germline gene, possibly because of a read error. The V call is TRBV6-1, the J call TRBJ1-1; D unclear. The CDR3 is 15 residues long. Germline V gene sequence: CDR1 MNHNS, CDR2 SASEGT. The CDR3 sequence: CDSSPSRTLNTEAFF. In DNA, the CDR3 is TGTGACAGCAGTCCTTCCCGGACGCTAAACACTGAAGCTTTCTTT.

This clonotype was counted ten times or more. The chain joins TRBV6-1 to TRBJ2-1; perhaps TRBD1 as D (7 bases). Trimming stripped 2 bases from V and 8 bases from J, with 16 bases between. The CDR3 sequence is 15 residues long. Looked up from germline, CDR1 is MNHNS and CDR2 is SASEGT. Here the CDR3 DNA reads TGTGCCAGCAGTGAATCTCTGGAGGGGGCGGATGAGCAGTTCTTC. It specifies CASSESLEGADEQFF.

This clonotype was counted between two and nine times. This chain uses TRBV30 with TRBJ1-2; D call uncertain. Looked up from germline, CDR1 is GTSNPN and CDR2 is SVGIG (reference sequence). Trimming shortened V by 2 bases and J by 4 bases, and 14 bases separated the two germline ends. The CDR3 contains 14 residues. DNA for the CDR3: TGTGCCTGGAGTAGGCCACCGATTCCCTATGGCTACACCTTC. Amino acid sequence: CAWSRPPIPYGYTF. The entire variable domain, with the rest obtained from reference TRBV30 and TRBJ1-2, is as follows: SQTIHQWPATLVQPVGSPLSLECTVEGTSNPNLYWYRQAAGRGLQLLFYSVGIGQISSEVPQNLSASRPQDRQFILSSKKLLLSDSGFYLCAWSRPPIPYGYTFGSGTRLTVV.

There are a few counts of this clonotype. This chain joins TRBV6-1 and TRBJ2-3; 9 bases map to TRBD2. The CDR3 length is 16 residues. Trimming cost V 6 bases and J 2 bases; bases outside gene matches: 9. Germline CDR1 MNHNS, CDR2 SASEGT. CDR3 sequence reads: CASSLSGSFNTDTQYF. Here the CDR3 DNA reads TGTGCCAGCAGCCTTAGCGGGAGTTTTAACACAGATACGCAGTATTTT.

This clonotype was counted between two and nine times. V gene TRBV12-3 or TRBV12-4 combines with J gene TRBJ2-2; TRBD1 is a possible D gene (6 bases). Trimming removed 6 bases at V and 9 bases at J, with 26 bases between. The CDR3 totals 17 residues. The CDR3 reads CASSPRGFQGMGRELFF. The CDR3 nucleotides are TGTGCCAGCAGCCCGAGGGGATTTCAGGGGATGGGCAGGGAGCTGTTTTTT.

There are a few counts of this clonotype. The rearrangement uses TRBV6-5 and TRBJ2-2, with D possibly TRBD2 on 6 matching bases. CDR1 and CDR2 (germline): MNHEY, SVGAGI. V lost 3 bases and J 5 bases, leaving 19 bases between the germline ends. CDR3 length: 17 residues. The CDR3 DNA reads TGTGCCAGCAGTTATCCTATTAGTGGGGGGAGAACCGGGGAGCTGTTTTTT. It translates to CASSYPISGGRTGELFF.

The rearrangement joins TRBV12-3 or TRBV12-4 to TRBJ1-6; the D gene is possibly TRBD1 (6 bases). The CDR3 sequence is 15 residues long. Trimming shortened V by 2 bases and J by 7 bases, and 12 bases separated the two germline ends. The CDR3 here is CASSLTTQGNSPLHF. In DNA, the CDR3 is TGTGCCAGCAGTTTAACCACTCAGGGGAATTCACCCCTCCACTTT.

A remark on this clonotype: It may be a read error: a sequence one base away is much more abundant. The chain is built from TRBV4-1 and TRBJ2-3; 11 bases align to TRBD1. Germline V gene data show CDR1 as MGHRA and CDR2 as YSYEKL. The CDR3 runs to 16 residues. After removal of 9 bases from V and 2 bases from J, the junction contained 10 bases not matched to a gene. Here the CDR3 DNA reads TGCGCCAGGACCTCCCCGGGACAGGGGGACACAGATACGCAGTATTTT. This encodes CARTSPGQGDTDTQYF.

Turning to this clonotype: This may stem from a read error, because a much larger clone lies one nucleotide away. V is TRBV6-2 or TRBV6-3 and J is TRBJ2-7; D perhaps matches TRBD2 (5 bases). Germline V gives CDR1 MNHEY, CDR2 SVGEGT. This CDR3 comprises 14 residues. V lost 0 bases and J 3 bases, leaving 9 bases between the germline ends. CDR3 loop: CASSYSKGSYEQYF. The CDR3 coding sequence is TGTGCCAGCAGTTACTCGAAAGGGAGCTACGAGCAGTACTTC.

The genes are TRBV28 and TRBJ1-5; tentatively, D is TRBD1 (6 bases). Trimming took 2 bases from V and 3 from J, leaving 14 bases between them. CDR1 is MDHEN and CDR2 is SYDVKM in the germline V gene. CDR3 length equals 16 residues. The CDR3 loop reads CASSLSPTGTNQPQHF. In DNA form, the CDR3 reads TGTGCCAGCAGTTTAAGCCCTACAGGGACCAATCAGCCCCAGCATTTT.

This chain joins TRBV29-1 and TRBJ1-1; no firm D call. Germline CDR1 SQVTM, CDR2 ANQGSEA. The CDR3 consists of 11 residues. As DNA, the CDR3 is TGCTGCCTAAGCCAGGACACTGAAGCTTTCTTT. Translated: CCLSQDTEAFF. The variable domain in full, completed from reference TRBV29-1 and TRBJ1-1, reads SAVISQKPSRDICQRGTSLTIQCQVDSQVTMMFWYRQQPGQSLTLIATANQGSEATYESGFVIDKFPISRPNLTFSTLTVSNMSPEDSSIYLCCLSQDTEAFFGQGTRLTVV.

About this clonotype: Possible read error: a much larger clone is one base away. V usage is TRBV29-1 and J usage is TRBJ1-1, with unresolved D. Germline loops: CDR1 SQVTM, CDR2 ANQGSEA. The CDR3 covers 12 residues. The V end lost 3 bases, the J end lost 7 bases, and 12 bases lay between the germline ends. The DNA of the CDR3 is TGCAGCGTTGAGGGGTGGACGGATGAAGCTTTCTTT. Amino acids: CSVEGWTDEAFF.

In its sample, this clonotype was seen a few times. The V and J genes are TRBV12-3 or TRBV12-4 and TRBJ1-6; D gene ambiguous. V lost 5 bases to trimming and J lost 6 bases, with 8 bases between them. CDR3 length equals 13 residues. For the CDR3, the DNA is TGTGCCAGCAGTACGGACCCTAATTCACCCCTCCACTTT. This gives the protein CASSTDPNSPLHF.

This clonotype was observed once. This sequence joins TRBV7-8 and TRBJ2-7, with D maybe TRBD1 (5 bases). Germline CDR1 and CDR2: SGHVS and FQNEAQ. This CDR3 region has 14 residues. Trimming removed 5 bases at V and 6 bases at J, with 17 bases between. CDR3 amino acids: CASSATLGVPEQYF. The CDR3, as DNA: TGTGCCAGCAGCGCGACGCTAGGGGTCCCCGAGCAGTACTTC.

This clonotype was detected many times. The CDR3 protein is CASSHPPGEQFF. DNA of the CDR3: TGTGCCAGCAGTCACCCCCCAGGGGAGCAGTTCTTC. The V call is TRBV12-3 or TRBV12-4, the J call TRBJ2-1; weak D call: TRBD1 (5 bases). The CDR3 is made up of 12 amino acids. The germline V and J ends were trimmed by 5 bases and 10 bases, with 12 bases remaining between them.

CDR3 coding DNA: TGTGCCAGCAGTTATGAACCAGAGGGGACCCAGTACTTC. Its protein is CASSYEPEGTQYF. V gene TRBV6-2 or TRBV6-3 combines with J gene TRBJ2-5, with a possible D match to TRBD2 (5 bases). Germline V gene data show CDR1 as MNHEY and CDR2 as SVGEGT. Trimming cost V 3 bases and J 7 bases, with 12 bases left between them. CDR3 length equals 13 residues.

Of note for this clonotype: The junction and the germline gene differ at one end; a read error may be behind it. The chain has TRBV11-3 and TRBJ2-2, with a tentative D call TRBD2 (5 bases). The CDR3 contains 13 residues. The germline V gene encodes CDR1 SGHNT and CDR2 YENEEA. The CDR3 reads CASSLGRTGKLFF. In DNA, the CDR3 is TGCGCCAGCAGCTTAGGCAGGACCGGGAAGCTGTTTTTT.

The rearrangement uses TRBV28 and TRBJ2-1, with D possibly TRBD2 on 6 matching bases. The CDR3 covers 14 residues. V gave up 2 bases and J gave up 9 bases, with 14 bases separating them. Germline-derived CDR1 and CDR2 are MDHEN and SYDVKM. The CDR3 DNA is TGTGCCAGCAGTTTACTGAGTAGCGGCAGTGAGCAGTTCTTC. Translated, it gives CASSLLSSGSEQFF.

The DNA for the CDR3 is TGTGCCAGCAGCCCTCGACTAGCGGGTAAAGAGACCCAGTACTTC. Translating it yields CASSPRLAGKETQYF. The V gene is TRBV11-2, the J gene TRBJ2-5; 10 bases are shared with TRBD2. The CDR3 is made up of 15 amino acids. The germline CDR1 and CDR2 sequences are SGHAT and FQNNGV. The junction had 6 bases not matched to a gene; V was cut back by 5 bases and J by 3 bases. The whole variable domain, filled in from reference TRBV11-2 and TRBJ2-5, reads EAGVAQSPRYKIIEKRQSVAFWCNPISGHATLYWYQQILGQGPKLLIQFQNNGVVDDSQLPKDRFSAERLKGVDSTLKIQPAKLEDSAVYLCASSPRLAGKETQYFGPGTRLLVL.

The sample holds many counts of this clonotype. The chain joins TRBV6-5 to TRBJ2-6; D is unclear. V lost 5 bases, J lost 0 bases, and 5 bases lay in between. This CDR3 comprises 14 residues. Germline V gene lookup returns CDR1 MNHEY and CDR2 SVGAGI. The CDR3: CASSIFSGANVLTF. The CDR3 nucleotides are TGTGCCAGCAGTATATTCTCTGGGGCCAACGTCCTGACTTTC.

This clonotype was recorded only once. A much larger clone is a single base away; this may be a read error. The rearrangement links TRBV6-2 or TRBV6-3 to TRBJ2-2; D possibly corresponds to TRBD1 (6 bases). The length of the CDR3 is 13 residues. Per the germline V gene, CDR1 is MNHEY and CDR2 is SVGEGT. CDR3 protein: CASSQGITGELIF. In DNA form, the CDR3 reads TGTGCCAGCTCACAGGGTATAACCGGGGAGCTGATTTTT.

The sample holds many counts of this clonotype. The CDR3 loop is CSARGQGGNEKLFF. The CDR3, as DNA: TGCAGCGCTCGCGGACAGGGGGGAAATGAAAAACTGTTTTTT. The chain carries TRBV29-1 and TRBJ1-4; 10 bases match TRBD1. CDR3 length: 14 residues. CDR1 and CDR2 (germline): SQVTM, ANQGSEA. V lost 7 bases, J lost 5 bases, and 7 bases stayed unmatched.

The chain couples TRBV29-1 to TRBJ2-5; either TRBD1 or TRBD2 may supply D (5 bases each). V dropped 4 bases and J dropped 5 bases, with 14 bases sitting between them. Germline loops: CDR1 SQVTM, CDR2 ANQGSEA. The CDR3 contains 13 residues. CDR3 bases: TGCAGCGTTGGGGCGAGGGGCGGGGAGACCCAGTACTTC. It translates to CSVGARGGETQYF.

A word on this clonotype: A read error may explain this, as a much larger clone is one base away. The rearrangement joins TRBV6-5 to TRBJ2-1; D not certain. Germline CDR1 and CDR2: MNHEY and SVGAGI. CDR3 size: 18 residues. The CDR3 is CASRRIQSPVGSYNEQLF. The DNA of the CDR3 is TGTGCCAGCAGAAGAATCCAGTCACCAGTCGGCTCCTACAATGAGCAGCTCTTC.

There are many counts of this clonotype. The chain links TRBV11-3 to TRBJ1-1, with D unresolved. CDR3 length equals 14 residues. Looked up from germline, CDR1 is SGHNT and CDR2 is YENEEA. V lost 5 bases and J lost 1, with 11 bases in between. Here the CDR3 DNA reads TGTGCCAGCAGCGACCGGACGGAGAACACTGAAGCTTTCTTT. Its translation is CASSDRTENTEAFF.